Sequencing of this T cell receptor beta chain was carried out in a study of cytomegalovirus exposure and HLA in healthy donors. Study information: In a later analysis, it was reported that the 110 or so validation repertoires had been produced on the same platform as the 670 or so repertoires belonging to the first cohort. Regarding the study as a whole: Subsequent analysis of the 110 or so validation repertoires found a tendency for first-cohort TCR clusters to co-occur.

A note on this clone: Its antigen is still unknown.

Using immunoSEQ multiplex PCR, the repertoire was profiled, and TCRdb retains in-frame clones only, with some absent. Here the sample spans 75,000 to 90,000 clones, approximately 95% being singletons. J gave up 4 bases and V 8 bases, and 3 bases lay outside the gene matches. The CDR3 has 12 amino acids. In germline, CDR1 is MNHEY, CDR2 SVGAGI. This clonotype originated in a woman under 30 in good health and CMV-seronegative. Material for sequencing was PBMCs. The chain recombines TRBV6-5 with TRBJ1-2; the match to TRBD1 covers 8 bases. The CDR3 DNA is TGTGCCAGCCAAGACAGGGGCTATGGCTACACCTTC. Its translation is CASQDRGYGYTF.